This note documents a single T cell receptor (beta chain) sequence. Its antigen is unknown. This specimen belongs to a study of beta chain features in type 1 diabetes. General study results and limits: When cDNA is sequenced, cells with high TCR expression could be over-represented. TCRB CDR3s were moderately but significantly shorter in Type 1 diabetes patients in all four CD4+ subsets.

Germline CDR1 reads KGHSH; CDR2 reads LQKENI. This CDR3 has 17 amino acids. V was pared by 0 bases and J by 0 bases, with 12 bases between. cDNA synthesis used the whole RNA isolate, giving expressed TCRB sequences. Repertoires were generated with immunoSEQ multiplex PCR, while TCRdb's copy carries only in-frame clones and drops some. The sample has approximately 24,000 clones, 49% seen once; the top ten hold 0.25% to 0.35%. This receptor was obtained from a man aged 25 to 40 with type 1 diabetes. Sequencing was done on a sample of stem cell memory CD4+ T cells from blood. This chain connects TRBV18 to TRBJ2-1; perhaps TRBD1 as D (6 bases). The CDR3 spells CASSPPGASSSYNEQFF. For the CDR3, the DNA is TGTGCCAGCTCACCACCGGGGGCGTCCAGCTCCTACAATGAGCAGTTCTTC.